The rows below give T cell receptor beta chains drawn from one sample of a study of blood T cell repertoires in COVID-19. Only in-frame clones appear in the TCRdb table, and some are missing; sequencing was by immunoSEQ multiplex PCR. The sample lists roughly 160,000 clones; around 90% were seen once. The sequenced sample was peripheral blood. Receptor source: a man aged 50-59 years who had recovered from COVID-19. Each CDR3 is given with its conserved first and last residue. A D gene is named only where the DNA matches it firmly. A row's size may be missing; if present it is once, few, many or a size class.

CDR3 protein | CDR3 DNA | D gene | V gene | clone size | J gene
CASSSTLAGVGDTQYF | TGTGCCAGCAGCTCCACCTTAGCGGGGGTTGGAGATACGCAGTATTTT | TRBD2 | TRBV5-6 | NA | TRBJ2-3
CASSATGGGETQYF | TGTGCCAGCAGCGCGACAGGGGGCGGGGAGACCCAGTACTTC | TRBD1 | TRBV5-4 | NA | TRBJ2-5
CAISRDISYEQYF | TGTGCCATCAGTAGGGACATCTCATACGAGCAGTACTTC | NA | TRBV10-3 | once | TRBJ2-7
CASSYTTGGREKLFF | TGTGCCAGCAGTTACACAACAGGGGGAAGGGAAAAACTGTTTTTT | TRBD1 | TRBV6-5 | few | TRBJ1-4
CASSPRGGGNTIYF | TGTGCCAGCAGTCCCCGAGGAGGTGGGAACACCATATATTTT | NA | TRBV6-5 | NA | TRBJ1-3
CSVGGNNEKLFF | TGCAGCGTTGGAGGGAATAATGAAAAACTGTTTTTT | NA | TRBV29-1 | NA | TRBJ1-4
CASSPLTSGIGETQYF | TGCGCCAGCAGCCCCTTGACTAGCGGCATTGGGGAGACCCAGTACTTC | TRBD2 | TRBV5-1 | NA | TRBJ2-5
CASSYLKGATQYF | TGTGCCAGCAGTTACTTAAAGGGGGCTACGCAGTATTTT | TRBD1 | TRBV6-5 | NA | TRBJ2-3
CASSAGQGTNSPLHF | TGTGCCAGCAGCGCAGGACAGGGTACTAATTCACCCCTCCACTTT | TRBD1 | TRBV7-8 | NA | TRBJ1-6
CASSLIGDQYF | TGTGCCAGCAGCTTAATCGGGGACCAGTACTTC | NA | TRBV5-6 | NA | TRBJ2-5
CASSSTGEQYF | TGTGCCAGCTCATCCACAGGGGAGCAGTACTTC | NA | TRBV18 | NA | TRBJ2-7
CASSAAGTGSGANVLTF | TGTGCCAGCAGCGCCGCGGGGACAGGCTCTGGGGCCAACGTCCTGACTTTC | TRBD1 | TRBV9 | once | TRBJ2-6
CASSATGEGFTEAFF | TGTGCCAGTAGTGCGACAGGGGAAGGTTTCACTGAAGCTTTCTTT | TRBD1 | TRBV19 | NA | TRBJ1-1
CAITEAGPTRIYF | TGTGCCATCACCGAAGCGGGTCCAACACGCATATATTTT | NA | TRBV10-3 | NA | TRBJ1-3
CASSLDRGSNQPQHF | TGTGCCAGCAGCTTAGACAGGGGGAGCAATCAGCCCCAGCATTTT | TRBD1 | TRBV7-2 | NA | TRBJ1-5
CASSPTGQGGYTF | TGTGCCAGCAGTCCCACAGGGCAGGGCGGCTACACCTTC | NA | TRBV27 | NA | TRBJ1-2
CASSHPWGSYGYTF | TGTGCCAGCAGCCACCCATGGGGCAGCTATGGCTACACCTTC | NA | TRBV3-1/TRBV3-2 | NA | TRBJ1-2
CASRWEFGELFF | TGTGCCAGCAGATGGGAGTTCGGGGAGCTGTTTTTT | NA | TRBV7-9 | NA | TRBJ2-2
CASSRQGQNEKLFF | TGTGCCAGCTCACGACAGGGGCAGAATGAAAAACTGTTTTTT | TRBD1 | TRBV18 | NA | TRBJ1-4
CASSLTGQMFANTGELFF | TGTGCCAGCAGCTTAACAGGACAGATGTTCGCGAACACCGGGGAGCTGTTTTTT | NA | TRBV7-3 | NA | TRBJ2-2
CASSKSYGSSYNEQFF | TGCGCCAGCAGCAAAAGCTACGGGAGCTCCTACAATGAGCAGTTCTTC | NA | TRBV4-3 | NA | TRBJ2-1
CASSYDPGHMNTEAFF | TGTGCCAGCAGTTACGACCCAGGACACATGAACACTGAAGCTTTCTTT | NA | TRBV6-2/TRBV6-3 | NA | TRBJ1-1
CASSWERDYEQYF | TGTGCCAGCAGCTGGGAGCGGGACTACGAGCAGTACTTC | TRBD2 | TRBV13 | NA | TRBJ2-7
CASSPWRGASTDTQYF | TGTGCCAGCAGCCCCTGGCGGGGGGCTAGCACAGATACGCAGTATTTT | TRBD2 | TRBV9 | NA | TRBJ2-3
CASSGTSGSRELFF | TGTGCCAGCAGCGGGACTAGCGGGAGTCGGGAGCTGTTTTTT | TRBD2 | TRBV6-4 | NA | TRBJ2-2
CASSLLGGAPSNQPQHF | TGTGCCAGCAGCTTGCTCGGGGGGGCCCCAAGCAATCAGCCCCAGCATTTT | NA | TRBV5-6 | NA | TRBJ1-5
CASTSGGRTYNEQFF | TGTGCCAGCACCTCCGGGGGGCGCACCTACAATGAGCAGTTCTTC | NA | TRBV28 | NA | TRBJ2-1
CASSLVDGSGYTF | TGTGCCAGCAGCTTGGTAGATGGGAGTGGCTACACCTTC | NA | TRBV5-6 | NA | TRBJ1-2
CASSPGPKEEQYF | TGTGCCAGCAGCCCCGGCCCCAAGGAGGAGCAGTACTTC | NA | TRBV7-7 | NA | TRBJ2-7
CASSLGTGIGYGYTF | TGTGCCAGCAGCTTAGGGACAGGGATTGGCTATGGCTACACCTTC | TRBD1 | TRBV7-2 | NA | TRBJ1-2
CASSLASPGTISYNEQFF | TGTGCCAGCAGCTTAGCGAGCCCCGGGACTATCTCCTACAATGAGCAGTTCTTC | TRBD2 | TRBV7-9 | NA | TRBJ2-1
CASSFSTATGEQYF | TGTGCCAGCAGTTTTTCGACAGCGACGGGCGAGCAGTACTTC | NA | TRBV6-5 | NA | TRBJ2-7
CASSLWGQSSGANVLTF | TGTGCCAGCAGTTTGTGGGGACAGAGCTCTGGGGCCAACGTCCTGACTTTC | TRBD1 | TRBV27 | NA | TRBJ2-6
CASSQDFPDLGNQPQHF | TGCGCCAGCAGCCAAGATTTTCCCGACCTAGGCAATCAGCCCCAGCATTTT | NA | TRBV4-1 | NA | TRBJ1-5
CAIGQGNTGELFF | TGTGCCATAGGACAGGGGAACACCGGGGAGCTGTTTTTT | TRBD1 | TRBV10-3 | NA | TRBJ2-2
CASSPFSQRAGDLYSTDTQYF | TGTGCCAGCAGCCCCTTCTCGCAACGAGCGGGAGACCTATATAGCACAGATACGCAGTATTTT | TRBD2 | TRBV3-1/TRBV3-2 | NA | TRBJ2-3
CASSLQRGGYEQYF | TGTGCCAGCAGCCTCCAGCGGGGGGGTTACGAGCAGTACTTC | TRBD2 | TRBV7-2 | NA | TRBJ2-7
CASSVAASGIAYNEQFF | TGTGCCAGCAGCGTAGCGGCTAGCGGGATCGCCTACAATGAGCAGTTCTTC | TRBD2 | TRBV9 | NA | TRBJ2-1
CASSLGAGGPKSTDTQYF | TGTGCCAGCAGCTTAGGAGCGGGGGGCCCGAAAAGCACAGATACGCAGTATTTT | TRBD2 | TRBV5-4 | NA | TRBJ2-3
CASSEGLVQAQYF | TGTGCCAGCTCAGAAGGACTAGTTCAGGCGCAGTATTTT | TRBD2 | TRBV18 | NA | TRBJ2-3
CAWSYRDLSGNTIYF | TGTGCCTGGAGCTACAGGGATCTCTCTGGAAACACCATATATTTT | NA | TRBV30 | NA | TRBJ1-3
CASRGPGQGSYEQYF | TGTGCCAGCAGAGGACCGGGACAGGGGAGCTACGAGCAGTACTTC | TRBD1 | TRBV7-2 | NA | TRBJ2-7
CASSPSYNEQFF | TGTGCCAGCAGTCCGTCCTACAATGAGCAGTTCTTC | NA | TRBV5-6 | NA | TRBJ2-1
CASSERGTSGETQYF | TGTGCCAGCAGCGAAAGGGGGACTAGCGGAGAGACCCAGTACTTC | TRBD2 | TRBV11-2 | NA | TRBJ2-5
CASSVVPGERETQYF | TGTGCCAGCAGCGTAGTGCCCGGGGAACGGGAGACCCAGTACTTC | NA | TRBV9 | NA | TRBJ2-5
CASTKQGIYEQYF | TGTGCCAGCACCAAACAGGGGATCTACGAGCAGTACTTC | TRBD1 | TRBV6-6 | NA | TRBJ2-7
CASSLVGGSGNTIYF | TGTGCCAGCAGCTTGGTCGGAGGGTCTGGAAACACCATATATTTT | NA | TRBV5-4 | NA | TRBJ1-3
CASSLGAGGTSTDTQYF | TGTGCCAGCAGCTTAGGAGCGGGGGGGACTAGCACAGATACGCAGTATTTT | TRBD2 | TRBV7-6 | NA | TRBJ2-3
CASSGGRWDEQFF | TGTGCCAGCAGCGGCGGGAGGTGGGATGAGCAGTTCTTC | TRBD2 | TRBV6-2/TRBV6-3 | few | TRBJ2-1
CASQRTGGRQPQHF | TGTGCCAGTCAACGGACAGGGGGCCGTCAGCCCCAGCATTTT | TRBD1 | TRBV19 | NA | TRBJ1-5
CASSSPGQSEKLFF | TGTGCCAGCAGTTCCCCGGGACAAAGTGAAAAACTGTTTTTT | NA | TRBV28 | NA | TRBJ1-4
CASSSEAGTLDEQYF | TGTGCCAGCAGCTCGGAAGCGGGAACACTCGACGAGCAGTACTTC | TRBD2 | TRBV9 | NA | TRBJ2-7
CASSSHREAFF | TGTGCCAGCAGTTCGCACAGGGAAGCTTTCTTT | NA | TRBV6-5 | NA | TRBJ1-1
CASSLSTVDSNQPQHF | TGTGCCAGCAGTTTATCGACAGTAGATAGCAATCAGCCCCAGCATTTT | NA | TRBV28 | NA | TRBJ1-5
CASRSGEVSNQPQHF | TGTGCCAGCAGGTCCGGGGAGGTTAGCAATCAGCCCCAGCATTTT | NA | TRBV6-5 | NA | TRBJ1-5
CASSELLAGYNEQFF | TGTGCCAGCAGTGAGTTGCTAGCGGGGTACAATGAGCAGTTCTTC | TRBD2 | TRBV2 | NA | TRBJ2-1
CASSPPTGGYNEQFF | TGTGCCAGCTCACCACCCACGGGAGGATACAATGAGCAGTTCTTC | TRBD2 | TRBV18 | NA | TRBJ2-1
CASSRLAGDQETQYF | TGTGCCAGCAGCCGACTAGCGGGGGACCAAGAGACCCAGTACTTC | TRBD2 | TRBV7-3 | NA | TRBJ2-5
CASSPGASTDTQYF | TGTGCCAGTAGTCCGGGAGCCAGCACAGATACGCAGTATTTT | NA | TRBV19 | NA | TRBJ2-3